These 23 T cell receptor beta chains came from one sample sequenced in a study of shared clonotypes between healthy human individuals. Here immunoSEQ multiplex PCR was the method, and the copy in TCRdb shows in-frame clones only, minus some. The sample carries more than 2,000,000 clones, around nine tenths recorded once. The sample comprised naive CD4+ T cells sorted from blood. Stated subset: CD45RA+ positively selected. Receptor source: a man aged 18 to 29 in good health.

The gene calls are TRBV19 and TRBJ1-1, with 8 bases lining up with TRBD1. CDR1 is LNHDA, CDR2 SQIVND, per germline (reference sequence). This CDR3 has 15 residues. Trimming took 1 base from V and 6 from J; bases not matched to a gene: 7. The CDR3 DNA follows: TGTGCCAGTAGTATAGCTTCAGGGGGCCGTGCTGAAGCTTTCTTT. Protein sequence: CASSIASGGRAEAFF.

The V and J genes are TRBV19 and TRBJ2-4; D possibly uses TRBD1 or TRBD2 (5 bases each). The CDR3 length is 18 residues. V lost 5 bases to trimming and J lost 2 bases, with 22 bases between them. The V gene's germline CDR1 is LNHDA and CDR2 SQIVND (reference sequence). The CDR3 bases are TGTGCCAGTAGTCTCCTCGGGGCCCTCGCATCACCCAAAAACATTCAGTACTTC. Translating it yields CASSLLGALASPKNIQYF. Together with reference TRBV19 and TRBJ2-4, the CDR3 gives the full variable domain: DGGITQSPKYLFRKEGQNVTLSCEQNLNHDAMYWYRQDPGQGLRLIYYSQIVNDFQKGDIAEGYSVSREKKESFPLTVTSAQKNPTAFYLCASSLLGALASPKNIQYFGAGTRLSVL.

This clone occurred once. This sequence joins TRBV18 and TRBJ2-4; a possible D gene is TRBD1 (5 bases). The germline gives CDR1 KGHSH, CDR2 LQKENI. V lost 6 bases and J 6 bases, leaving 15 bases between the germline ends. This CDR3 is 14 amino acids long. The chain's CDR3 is CASSPAGSGNIQYF. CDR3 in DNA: TGTGCCAGCTCCCCTGCAGGGTCGGGAAACATTCAGTACTTC. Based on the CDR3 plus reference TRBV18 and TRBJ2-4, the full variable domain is NAGVMQNPRHLVRRRGQEARLRCSPMKGHSHVYWYRQLPEEGLKFMVYLQKENIIDESGMPKERFSAEFPKEGPSILRIQQVVRGDSAAYFCASSPAGSGNIQYFGAGTRLSVL.

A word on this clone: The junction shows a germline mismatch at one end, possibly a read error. The CDR3 coding sequence is TGTGCTAGCAGCCCGACAGGGACAGGGGGCGAGACCCAGTACTTC. Amino acids: CASSPTGTGGETQYF. This chain uses TRBV7-7 with TRBJ2-5; 12 bases align to TRBD1. The CDR3 runs to 15 residues. CDR1 is SSHAT, CDR2 FNYEAQ, per germline (reference sequence). The complete variable domain, with remaining parts taken from reference TRBV7-7 and TRBJ2-5, reads GAGVSQSPRYKVTKRGQDVTLRCDPISSHATLYWYQQALGQGPEFLTYFNYEAQPDKSGLPSDRFSAERPEGSISTLTIQRTEQRDSAMYRCASSPTGTGGETQYFGPGTRLLVL.

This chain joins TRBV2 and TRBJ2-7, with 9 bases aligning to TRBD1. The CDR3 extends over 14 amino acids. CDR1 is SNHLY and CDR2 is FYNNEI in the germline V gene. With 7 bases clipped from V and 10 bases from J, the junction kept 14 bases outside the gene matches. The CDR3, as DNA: TGTGCCAGCACCCAAGGCCGGGACAGGGTCAATCAGTACTTC. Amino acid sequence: CASTQGRDRVNQYF.

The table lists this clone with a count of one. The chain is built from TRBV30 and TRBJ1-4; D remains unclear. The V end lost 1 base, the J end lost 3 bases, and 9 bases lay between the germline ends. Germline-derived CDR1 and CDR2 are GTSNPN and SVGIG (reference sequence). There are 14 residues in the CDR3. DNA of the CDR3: TGTGCCTGGAGTGGACGGTTCTCTAATGAAAAACTGTTTTTT. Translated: CAWSGRFSNEKLFF.

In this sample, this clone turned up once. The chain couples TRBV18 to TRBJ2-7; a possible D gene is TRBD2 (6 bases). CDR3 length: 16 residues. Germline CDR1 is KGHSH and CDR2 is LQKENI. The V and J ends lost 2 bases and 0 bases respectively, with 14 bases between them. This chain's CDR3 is CASSPFSGISSYEQYF. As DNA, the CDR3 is TGTGCCAGCTCACCATTTAGCGGTATTTCCTCCTACGAGCAGTACTTC.

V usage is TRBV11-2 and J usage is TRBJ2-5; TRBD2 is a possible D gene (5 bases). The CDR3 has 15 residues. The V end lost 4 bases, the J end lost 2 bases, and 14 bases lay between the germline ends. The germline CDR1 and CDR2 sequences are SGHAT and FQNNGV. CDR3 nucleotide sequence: TGTGCCAGCAGCTCGGGCCTTCGCGGGCAAGAGACCCAGTACTTC. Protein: CASSSGLRGQETQYF.

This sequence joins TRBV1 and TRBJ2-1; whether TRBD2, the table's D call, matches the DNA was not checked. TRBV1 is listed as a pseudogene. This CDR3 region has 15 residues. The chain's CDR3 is CTSSHSGGARNEQFF. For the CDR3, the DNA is TGCACCAGCAGCCACAGCGGGGGGGCCCGTAATGAGCAGTTCTTC.

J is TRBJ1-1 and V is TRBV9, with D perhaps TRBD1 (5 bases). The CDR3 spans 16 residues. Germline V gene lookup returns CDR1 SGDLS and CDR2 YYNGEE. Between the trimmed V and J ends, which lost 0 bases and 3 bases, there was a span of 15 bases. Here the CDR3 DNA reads TGTGCCAGCAGCGTAGGATCAGGGAGACGGGACACTGAAGCTTTCTTT. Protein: CASSVGSGRRDTEAFF.

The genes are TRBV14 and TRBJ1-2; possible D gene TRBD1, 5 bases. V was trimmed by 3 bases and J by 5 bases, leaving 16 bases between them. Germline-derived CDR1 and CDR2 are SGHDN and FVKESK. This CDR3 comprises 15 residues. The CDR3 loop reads CASSQGGAAVYGYTF. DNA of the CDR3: TGTGCCAGCAGCCAGGGCGGGGCGGCCGTTTATGGCTACACCTTC.

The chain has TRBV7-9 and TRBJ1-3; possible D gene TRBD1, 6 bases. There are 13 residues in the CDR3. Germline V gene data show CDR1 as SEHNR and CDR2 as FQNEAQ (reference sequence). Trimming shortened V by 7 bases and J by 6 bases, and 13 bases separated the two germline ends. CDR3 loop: CASTQRQANTIYF. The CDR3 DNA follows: TGTGCCAGCACCCAAAGACAGGCAAACACCATATATTTT.

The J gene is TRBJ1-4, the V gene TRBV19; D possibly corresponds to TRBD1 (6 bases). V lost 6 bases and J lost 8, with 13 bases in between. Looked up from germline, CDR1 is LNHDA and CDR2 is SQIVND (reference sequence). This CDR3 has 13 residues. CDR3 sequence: CASRAGGGEKLFF. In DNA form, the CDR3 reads TGTGCCAGTAGAGCAGGAGGGGGGGAAAAACTGTTTTTT.

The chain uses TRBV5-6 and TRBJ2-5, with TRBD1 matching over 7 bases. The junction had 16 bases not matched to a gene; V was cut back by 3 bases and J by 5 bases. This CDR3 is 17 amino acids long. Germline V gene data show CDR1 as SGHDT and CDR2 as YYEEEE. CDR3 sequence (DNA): TGTGCCAGCAGCTCCATACTCGGGACAGCCCGGCTTGAGACCCAGTACTTC. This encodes CASSSILGTARLETQYF.

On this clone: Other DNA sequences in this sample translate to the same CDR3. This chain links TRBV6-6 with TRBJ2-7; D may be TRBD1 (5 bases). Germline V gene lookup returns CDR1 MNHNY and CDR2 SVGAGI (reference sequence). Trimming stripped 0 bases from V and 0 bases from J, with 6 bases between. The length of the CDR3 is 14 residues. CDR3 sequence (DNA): TGTGCCAGCAGTTACTCGACAGACTCCTACGAGCAGTACTTC. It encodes CASSYSTDSYEQYF.

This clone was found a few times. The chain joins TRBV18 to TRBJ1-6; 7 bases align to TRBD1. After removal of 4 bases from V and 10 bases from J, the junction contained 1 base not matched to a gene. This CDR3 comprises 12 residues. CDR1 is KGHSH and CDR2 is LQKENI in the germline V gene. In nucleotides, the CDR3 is TGTGCCAGCTCACAGACAGGGTCACCCCTCCACTTT. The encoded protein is CASSQTGSPLHF.

The DNA of the CDR3 is TGTGCCAGCAGCGGGGGGACTAGCGTTCAAGAGACCCAGTACTTC. Translation gives CASSGGTSVQETQYF. This chain joins TRBV5-4 and TRBJ2-5; 10 bases match TRBD2. Germline V gene lookup returns CDR1 SGHNT and CDR2 YYREEE (reference sequence). The CDR3 extends over 15 amino acids. J was trimmed by 2 bases and V by 4 bases; bases with no gene match: 5.

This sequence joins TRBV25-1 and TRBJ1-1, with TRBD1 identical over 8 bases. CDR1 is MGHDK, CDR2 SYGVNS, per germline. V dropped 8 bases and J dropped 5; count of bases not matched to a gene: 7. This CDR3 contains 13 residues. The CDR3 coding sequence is TGTGCCAGCGTCGGACAGGGTGCAACTGAAGCTTTCTTT. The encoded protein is CASVGQGATEAFF.

CDR3 region: CSVWKDTQYF. As DNA, the CDR3 is TGCAGCGTTTGGAAGGATACGCAGTATTTT. The chain recombines TRBV29-1 with TRBJ2-3; D remains ambiguous. With 5 bases removed from V and 6 bases from J, the gap between germline ends came to 6 bases. This CDR3 is built from 10 residues. The germline V gene has CDR1 SQVTM and CDR2 ANQGSEA.

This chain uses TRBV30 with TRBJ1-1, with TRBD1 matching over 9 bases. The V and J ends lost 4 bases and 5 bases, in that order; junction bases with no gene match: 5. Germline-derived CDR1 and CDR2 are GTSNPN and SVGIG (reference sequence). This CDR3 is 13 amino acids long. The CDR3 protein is CAWNRDRVTEAFF. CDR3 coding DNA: TGTGCCTGGAACCGGGACAGGGTAACTGAAGCTTTCTTT.

CDR3 sequence reads: CASSELAAYNEQFF. The CDR3 DNA reads TGCGCCAGCAGCGAACTAGCGGCCTACAATGAGCAGTTCTTC. The V gene is TRBV5-1, the J gene TRBJ2-1; 8 bases are shared with TRBD2. The junction had 2 bases not matched to a gene; V was cut back by 4 bases and J by 2 bases. Germline loops: CDR1 SGHRS, CDR2 YFSETQ. The CDR3 covers 14 residues.

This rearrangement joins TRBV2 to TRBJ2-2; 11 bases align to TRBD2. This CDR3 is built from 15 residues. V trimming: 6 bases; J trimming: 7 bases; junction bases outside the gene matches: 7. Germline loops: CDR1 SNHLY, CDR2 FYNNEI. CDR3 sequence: CASSETSGEVGELFF. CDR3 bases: TGTGCCAGCAGCGAGACTAGCGGGGAAGTCGGGGAGCTGTTTTTT.

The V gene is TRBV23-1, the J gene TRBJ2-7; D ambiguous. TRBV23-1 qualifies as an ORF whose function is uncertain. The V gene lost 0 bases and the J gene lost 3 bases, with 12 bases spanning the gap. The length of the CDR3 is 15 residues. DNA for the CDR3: TGCGCCAGCAGTCAATCTTACTGGCAGCTCTACGAGCAGTACTTC. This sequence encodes CASSQSYWQLYEQYF.